This T cell receptor beta chain was identified during a study of blood T cells in healthy people across ages. General study results and limits: As naive T cell percentage varied, TCR beta diversity correlated strongly with it.

The donors, aged roughly 6 to 100, were healthy Caucasians from Russia. This clonotype was recorded a few times. The target antigen is unknown. The CDR3 has 16 amino acids. Germline V gives CDR1 MNHEY, CDR2 SVGAGI. A sample-barcoded 5' primer and a J-beta primer mix were used in a second PCR of roughly 7 to 11 cycles. Through a template-switch adaptor with 12 random nucleotides, each cDNA molecule received a tag. Samples each returned at least 3 million CDR3-containing paired-end reads. TCRdb reprocessed the 5' RACE reads via MiXCR and lists one record per CDR3 protein. This repertoire shows about 1.6 million distinct CDR3 sequences, about 31% found once; its top ten account for about 11%.

The V gene is TRBV6-5, the J gene TRBJ2-7, with D tentatively TRBD1 (6 bases). The J call may be incorrect, as the DNA end agrees better with TRBJ2-5. The sequenced sample was blood. This sequence was found in a young woman in good health. The CDR3 DNA is TGTGCCAGCAGTTACTCGATGCCGCAGGGGAGAGAGACCCAGTACTTC. Amino acids: CASSYSMPQGRETQYF.